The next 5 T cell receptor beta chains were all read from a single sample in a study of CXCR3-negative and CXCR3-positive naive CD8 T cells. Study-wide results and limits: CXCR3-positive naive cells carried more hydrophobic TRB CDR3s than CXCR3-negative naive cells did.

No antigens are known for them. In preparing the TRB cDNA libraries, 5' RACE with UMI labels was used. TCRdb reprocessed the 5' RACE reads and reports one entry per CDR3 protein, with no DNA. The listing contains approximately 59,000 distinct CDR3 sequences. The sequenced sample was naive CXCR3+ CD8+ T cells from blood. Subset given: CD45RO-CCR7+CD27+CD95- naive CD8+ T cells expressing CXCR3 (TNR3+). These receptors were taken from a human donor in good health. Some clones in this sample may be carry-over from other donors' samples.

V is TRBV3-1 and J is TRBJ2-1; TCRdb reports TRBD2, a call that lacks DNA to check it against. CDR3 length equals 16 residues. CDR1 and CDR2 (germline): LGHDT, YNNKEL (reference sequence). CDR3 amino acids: CASSQLAGGAYNEQFF.

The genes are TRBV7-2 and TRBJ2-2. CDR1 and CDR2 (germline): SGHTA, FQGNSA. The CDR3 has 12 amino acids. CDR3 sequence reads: CASSLQTGELFF.

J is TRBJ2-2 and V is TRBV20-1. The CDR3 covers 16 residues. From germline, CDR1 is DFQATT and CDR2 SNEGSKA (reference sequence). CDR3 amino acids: CSARDLTSANTGELFF.

The CDR3 is CASSLGPGPSEQFF. This chain joins TRBV7-2 and TRBJ2-1; TCRdb's D call, TRBD2, is unchecked because there is no DNA. This CDR3 is 14 amino acids long. Germline CDR1 is SGHTA and CDR2 is FQGNSA.

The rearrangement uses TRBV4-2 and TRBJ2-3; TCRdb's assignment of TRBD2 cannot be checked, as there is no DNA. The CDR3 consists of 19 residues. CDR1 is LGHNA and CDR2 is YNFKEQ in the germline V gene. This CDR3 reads CASSQDLLAGTPSTDTQYF.